This TCR beta chain was sequenced for a study of radiation and T cells in renal cell carcinoma. Overall study context: Nephrectomy followed 15 Gy stereotactic body radiation by 4 weeks.

Sequencing was performed with immunoSEQ multiplex PCR; in TCRdb, only in-frame clones are kept and a portion is missing. The sample shows some 150,000 clones, over 65% of them seen only once. Study-wide findings and caveats: Top tumor clonotypes rose in blood 2 weeks post-radiation, then contracted.

Time point: baseline pretreatment blood. The treatment denotes: 15 Gy SBRT to primary tumor, nephrectomy 4 weeks later. Blood was sampled at baseline, 2 weeks and 4 weeks after SBRT. V shed 5 bases, J shed 3 bases, and the junction held 13 bases outside the gene matches. CDR3 length: 17 residues. The V gene's germline CDR1 is LNHDA and CDR2 SQIVND (reference sequence). This clone turned up a few times. The antigen remains unidentified. The specimen comprised blood, sampled from a patient whose treatment included radiotherapy and nephrectomy. This chain connects TRBV19 to TRBJ2-3, with TRBD2 identical over 8 bases. The receptor comes from a woman between 45 and 60 years old with renal cell carcinoma. The CDR3 here is CASSDKGVAGGTDTQYF. CDR3 coding DNA: TGTGCCAGTAGTGACAAGGGGGTGGCGGGAGGTACAGATACGCAGTATTTT.